The 12 T cell receptor beta chains given below trace back to one sample, sequenced in a study of shared clonotypes between healthy human individuals. Profiling relied on immunoSEQ multiplex PCR, and the TCRdb table lists in-frame clones only, not all of them. In the table there are 730,000 or so clones, about three quarters of which are singletons. Sequencing was carried out using memory CD4+ T cells sorted from blood. Subset indicated: CD45RA-negative fraction. These receptors came from a woman aged 25 to 39 in good health.

This chain joins TRBV18 and TRBJ1-1; D call uncertain. CDR3 size: 16 residues. V shed 5 bases and J shed 0 bases, with 16 bases lying between them. Per the germline V gene, CDR1 is KGHSH and CDR2 is LQKENI. The CDR3 DNA reads TGTGCCAGCTCAGCAACGAATCCCGGATTGAACACTGAAGCTTTCTTT. Its translation is CASSATNPGLNTEAFF.

Of note for this clone: This sequence is one base from a far larger clone and is likely a read error. The chain joins TRBV7-3 to TRBJ2-7; 7 bases map to TRBD1. The CDR3 loop spans 15 amino acids. J lost 2 bases, V lost 0 bases, and 4 bases had no gene match. Germline CDR1 is SGHTA and CDR2 is FQGTGA. CDR3 sequence: CASSLTGTETYEQYF. The CDR3 bases are TGTGCCAGCAGCTTAACCGGGACAGAGACCTACGAGCAGTACTTC.

The CDR3 DNA reads as TGTGCCAGCAGACCAGTCTCAGATACGCAGTATTTT. This translates into CASRPVSDTQYF. The rearrangement joins TRBV28 to TRBJ2-3; D is unresolved. The CDR3 has 12 residues. CDR1 is MDHEN, CDR2 SYDVKM, per germline. V lost 6 bases and J 4 bases, leaving 8 bases between the germline ends.

This chain connects TRBV20-1 to TRBJ2-3; D may be TRBD2 (6 bases). CDR1 DFQATT and CDR2 SNEGSKA come from the germline V gene (reference sequence). This CDR3 spans 11 amino acids. The ends were cut back, 6 bases at V and 6 bases at J, with 10 bases in the middle. In nucleotides, the CDR3 is TGCAGTGCCAGGCGGGACGATACGCAGTATTTT. Translating gives CSARRDDTQYF.

A single count supports this clone. In the same sample, other DNA sequences code for this CDR3. The V gene is TRBV12-5, the J gene TRBJ2-3; D remains unclear. CDR1 is LGHNT and CDR2 is FRNRAP in the germline V gene. The V end lost 1 base, the J end lost 6 bases, and 2 bases lay between the germline ends. This CDR3 is 11 amino acids long. The CDR3 DNA is TGTGCTAGTGGTTTGGGTGATACGCAGTATTTT. This encodes CASGLGDTQYF.

The V call is TRBV19, the J call TRBJ1-4, with TRBD1 matching over 11 bases. Trimming cost V 5 bases and J 8 bases; bases outside gene matches: 4. Germline loops: CDR1 LNHDA, CDR2 SQIVND (reference sequence). This CDR3 is 14 amino acids long. The CDR3 spells CASSRGQGAEKLFF. CDR3 bases: TGTGCCAGTAGTCGCGGACAGGGGGCGGAAAAACTGTTTTTT. The variable domain in full, completed from reference TRBV19 and TRBJ1-4, reads DGGITQSPKYLFRKEGQNVTLSCEQNLNHDAMYWYRQDPGQGLRLIYYSQIVNDFQKGDIAEGYSVSREKKESFPLTVTSAQKNPTAFYLCASSRGQGAEKLFFGSGTQLSVL.

V is TRBV11-1 and J is TRBJ1-4; D remains ambiguous. V shed 0 bases and J shed 2 bases, with 13 bases lying between them. This CDR3 is built from 17 residues. Germline V gene data show CDR1 as SGHAT and CDR2 as FQDESV (reference sequence). Here the CDR3 reads CASSLAVRAATNEKLFF. The CDR3 DNA reads as TGTGCCAGCAGCTTAGCAGTCAGAGCCGCCACTAATGAAAAACTGTTTTTT.

The J gene is TRBJ2-3, the V gene TRBV30, with 8 bases lining up with TRBD1. J lost 6 bases, V lost 4 bases, and 9 bases had no gene match. CDR1 GTSNPN and CDR2 SVGIG come from the germline V gene (reference sequence). This CDR3 contains 14 residues. CDR3 coding DNA: TGTGCCTGGATGGTTTCAGGGGGCTCGGATACGCAGTATTTT. As protein: CAWMVSGGSDTQYF.

The chain is built from TRBV11-3 and TRBJ2-1; TRBD1 matches at 9 bases. Per germline, CDR1 SGHNT and CDR2 YENEEA. The CDR3 consists of 15 residues. V lost 5 bases, J lost 7 bases, and 9 bases stayed unmatched. CDR3 nucleotide sequence: TGTGCCAGCAGCCCCGGGACAGGGATAGGGAATGAGCAGTTCTTC. Translated, it gives CASSPGTGIGNEQFF. The variable domain in full, completed from reference TRBV11-3 and TRBJ2-1, reads EAGVVQSPRYKIIEKKQPVAFWCNPISGHNTLYWYLQNLGQGPELLIRYENEEAVDDSQLPKDRFSAERLKGVDSTLKIQPAELGDSAVYLCASSPGTGIGNEQFFGPGTRLTVL.

The chain couples TRBV19 to TRBJ2-3, with TRBD2 matching 8 bases. This CDR3 is 17 amino acids long. Trimming took 5 bases from V and 3 from J; bases not matched to a gene: 13. Germline V CDR1 and CDR2: LNHDA, SQIVND (reference sequence). CDR3 nucleotide sequence: TGTGCCAGTAGTGAAGGTGCGGGAGGAGCGATGACAGATACGCAGTATTTT. This translates into CASSEGAGGAMTDTQYF. The entire variable domain, with the rest obtained from reference TRBV19 and TRBJ2-3, is as follows: DGGITQSPKYLFRKEGQNVTLSCEQNLNHDAMYWYRQDPGQGLRLIYYSQIVNDFQKGDIAEGYSVSREKKESFPLTVTSAQKNPTAFYLCASSEGAGGAMTDTQYFGPGTRLTVL.

The chain has TRBV5-1 and TRBJ2-7, with 9 bases that match TRBD1. V gave up 0 bases and J gave up 1 base; unmatched junction bases: 5. CDR1 SGHRS and CDR2 YFSETQ come from the germline V gene. The CDR3 runs 16 residues. DNA for the CDR3: TGCGCCAGCAGCTTGGGGCGGGACAGGGCTTCCTACGAGCAGTACTTC. It encodes CASSLGRDRASYEQYF.

This clone was seen only once. The chain links TRBV7-9 to TRBJ1-4; 8 nucleotides match TRBD1. Germline CDR1 SEHNR, CDR2 FQNEAQ (reference sequence). The J segment lost 6 bases and the V segment lost 3 bases, leaving 12 bases of the junction unmatched. The CDR3 sequence is 17 residues long. In nucleotides, the CDR3 is TGTGCCAGCAGCTTTTACGCGTTATACAGGGGGGATGAAAAACTGTTTTTT. Its protein product is CASSFYALYRGDEKLFF.